The rows below give T cell receptor beta chains drawn from one sample of a study of neurological immune-mediated disorders. TCRdb recomputed calls from the 5' RACE reads with MiXCR, one row per CDR3 protein. The sample consists of nearly 30,000 distinct CDR3 sequences, about a sixth of them appearing once. Sequencing was carried out using CD4+ T cells from blood. The receptors here all came from a female donor with HTLV-1-associated myelopathy (HAM/TSP). The CDR3 runs from the conserved cysteine through the conserved F or W. Each record gives: clone size, V gene, J gene, D gene, CDR3 DNA, CDR3 protein. The D gene is left open where the match is weak. The size of a clone is reported for some rows only, either as once, few or many, or as a class for expanded clones.

many,TRBV5-1,TRBJ2-5,TRBD2,TGCGCCAGCAGCTTGGCCGCCGGAGCGGGAGCCCAGTACTTC,CASSLAAGAGAQYF
NA,TRBV7-2,TRBJ2-7,NA,TGTGCCAGCAGCTTAGCGGGGGCTAGGTCCAACGAGCAGTACTTC,CASSLAGARSNEQYF
NA,TRBV12-2,TRBJ1-2,NA,TGTGCAAGTCGCTTAGCACGGGACAGGGCTGGCTACACCTTC,CASRLARDRAGYTF
NA,TRBV21-1,TRBJ2-3,NA,TGTGCCAGCAGCAAATCAGGGCAGGTTGACGATACGCAGTATTTT,CASSKSGQVDDTQYF
many,TRBV20-1,TRBJ2-3,NA,TGCAGTGCTCAAGGGCGGCTGGGCTTCACAGATACGCAGTATTTT,CSAQGRLGFTDTQYF
many,TRBV6-2/TRBV6-3,TRBJ1-2,NA,TGTGCCAGCAGTCAGCGGCAGACCTATGGCTACACCTTC,CASSQRQTYGYTF
many,TRBV7-6,TRBJ2-1,TRBD2,TGTGCCAGCAGCCCGCTAGCGGGGGGCTCCAATGAGCAGTTCTTC,CASSPLAGGSNEQFF
many,TRBV20-1,TRBJ2-7,TRBD1,TGCAGTGCTAGAGAAACAGGGGGATATACCTACGAGCAGTACTTC,CSARETGGYTYEQYF
many,TRBV29-1,TRBJ1-3,TRBD1,TGCAGCGTCCGAAGACGGGACAGGGGGACGGGCACCATATATTTT,CSVRRRDRGTGTIYF
many,TRBV7-2,TRBJ1-5,TRBD1,TGTGCCAGCAGCTTAGGGGCACAGGGGGCTCAGCCCCAGCATTTT,CASSLGAQGAQPQHF
many,TRBV5-1,TRBJ1-2,NA,TGCGCCAGCAGCCCCCGCCCTGACGGTAACTATGGCTACACCTTC,CASSPRPDGNYGYTF
many,TRBV24-1,TRBJ2-3,TRBD2,TGTGCCACCAGTGAACTAGCGCGAACAGATACGCAGTATTTT,CATSELARTDTQYF
many,TRBV6-1,TRBJ1-2,NA,TGTGCCAGCAGTGCGGCAGGCAGTTCAACCTTC,CASSAAGSSTF
many,TRBV2,TRBJ2-7,TRBD2,TGTGCCAGCAGACCCCTCCTAGCGGGAGACATGGGCGGCGAGCAGTACTTC,CASRPLLAGDMGGEQYF
many,TRBV5-1,TRBJ2-7,TRBD1,TGCGCCAGCAGCTTTGACAGGGCCGACGAGCAGTACTTC,CASSFDRADEQYF
many,TRBV11-2,TRBJ2-7,NA,TGTGCCAGCAGCTTAGTGGGCCCTCCCGGGGAGCAGTACTTC,CASSLVGPPGEQYF
NA,TRBV21-1,TRBJ2-3,NA,TGTGCCAGCAGCATTAGCGGGAGCACAAATACGCAGTATTTT,CASSISGSTNTQYF
many,TRBV3-1,TRBJ2-1,TRBD2,TGTGCCAGCAGCCACCTAGCGGGAGGGCCGGGTGAGCAGTTCTTC,CASSHLAGGPGEQFF
many,TRBV10-3,TRBJ2-3,TRBD1,TGTGCCATCAGTGAGTCGACAGGGGGCACAGATACGCAGTATTTT,CAISESTGGTDTQYF
few,TRBV30,TRBJ1-6,NA,TGTGCCTGGAGTAGGTATTCCTCCTATAATTCACCCCTCCACTTT,CAWSRYSSYNSPLHF
many,TRBV3-1,TRBJ2-1,TRBD2,TGTGCCAGCAGCCAAGTGATAGCGGGGACATACAATGAGCAGTTCTTC,CASSQVIAGTYNEQFF
many,TRBV3-1,TRBJ2-1,TRBD2,TGTGCCAGCAGCCGAATAGGACTAGCGCCCTACAATGAGCAGTTCTTC,CASSRIGLAPYNEQFF
NA,TRBV5-1,TRBJ2-1,NA,TGCGCCAGCAGCTTGGATAGCGACTCCTACAATGAGCAGTTCTTC,CASSLDSDSYNEQFF
many,TRBV7-2,TRBJ2-7,TRBD1,TGTGCCAGCAGCTTAGAGGGGACAGGGGTTGAGCAGTACTTC,CASSLEGTGVEQYF
many,TRBV20-1,TRBJ2-7,TRBD2,TGCAGTGCAGATCCAGGACTAGCGGGAGGGTGGCAGTACTTC,CSADPGLAGGWQYF
NA,TRBV21-1,TRBJ2-1,NA,TGTGCCAGCAGCCTCAGGGCCCCTCGCGATGAGCAGTTCTTC,CASSLRAPRDEQFF
many,TRBV12-3/TRBV12-4,TRBJ1-5,NA,TGTGCCAGCAGTTTGACCCGAGATTATGGTCAGCCCCAGCATTTT,CASSLTRDYGQPQHF
many,TRBV7-9,TRBJ1-6,TRBD1,TGTGCCAGCAGCCAATCGGGGGGGACAGGGGCTTCCCTCCACTTT,CASSQSGGTGASLHF
medium-sized,TRBV24-1,TRBJ2-7,NA,TGTGCCACCAAGGACGGATCCTACGAGCAGTACTTC,CATKDGSYEQYF
many,TRBV11-2,TRBJ2-3,TRBD2,TGTGCCAGCAGCTTGTTCCAGCGGGGAAGCACAGATACGCAGTATTTT,CASSLFQRGSTDTQYF
many,TRBV20-1,TRBJ1-5,NA,TGCAGTGCTACGCAGGGAGGCAATCAGCCCCAGCATTTT,CSATQGGNQPQHF
many,TRBV6-1,TRBJ2-2,NA,TGTGCCAGCAGTGTAGAAGGGAACACCGGGGAGCTGTTTTTT,CASSVEGNTGELFF
many,TRBV7-9,TRBJ2-5,TRBD1,TGTGCCAGCAGCTCAAAACGGACAGGGGTCGAGACCCAGTACTTC,CASSSKRTGVETQYF
many,TRBV2,TRBJ2-1,TRBD2,TGTGCCAGCAGTGCCCCAGCGGGAATTGAGCAGTTCTTC,CASSAPAGIEQFF
many,TRBV2,TRBJ1-4,NA,TGTGCCAGCAGTGAAGGAGGAGGGGAAAATGAAAAACTGTTTTTT,CASSEGGGENEKLFF
many,TRBV18,TRBJ2-5,TRBD1,TGTGCCAGCTCACCGGGACAGCCACAAGAGACCCAGTACTTC,CASSPGQPQETQYF
many,TRBV19,TRBJ1-5,TRBD1,TGTGCCAGTAGTATACAGGGGGTTCAGCCCCAGCATTTT,CASSIQGVQPQHF
many,TRBV12-3/TRBV12-4,TRBJ2-2,NA,TGTGCCAGCTGTCGGGACGTGAACACCGGGGAGCTGTTTTTT,CASCRDVNTGELFF
many,TRBV7-3,TRBJ2-1,TRBD2,TGTGCCAGCAGCCGAGAGGGACTAGCGGGGTTGCCGCGCTACAATGAGCAGTTCTTC,CASSREGLAGLPRYNEQFF
many,TRBV20-1,TRBJ2-5,NA,TGCAGTGCCAACCTAGCGTACCAAGAGACCCAGTACTTC,CSANLAYQETQYF
many,TRBV20-1,TRBJ2-4,TRBD2,TGCAGTGCTTTAGCGGGGGGGCCCAAAAACATTCAGTACTTC,CSALAGGPKNIQYF
many,TRBV7-3,TRBJ2-3,NA,TGTGCCAGCAGCGACCGACAGGATACGCAGTATTTT,CASSDRQDTQYF
many,TRBV10-2,TRBJ2-5,NA,TGCGCCAGCAGTAACTTCCAACAGACCCAGTACTTC,CASSNFQQTQYF
many,TRBV11-3,TRBJ2-1,TRBD2,TGTGCCAGCAGCTTAGTTTTCGCTAGCGGGAGAGGAGTCGACAATGAGCAGTTCTTC,CASSLVFASGRGVDNEQFF